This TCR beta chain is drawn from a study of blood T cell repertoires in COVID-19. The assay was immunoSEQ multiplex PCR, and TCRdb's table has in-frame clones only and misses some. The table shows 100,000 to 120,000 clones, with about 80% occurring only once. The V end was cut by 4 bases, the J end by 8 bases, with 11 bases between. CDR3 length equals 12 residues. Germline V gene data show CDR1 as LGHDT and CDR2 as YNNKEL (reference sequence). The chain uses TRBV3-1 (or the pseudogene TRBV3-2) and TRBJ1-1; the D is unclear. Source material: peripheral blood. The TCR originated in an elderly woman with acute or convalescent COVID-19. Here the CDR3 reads CASSPVGEEAFF. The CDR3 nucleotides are TGTGCCAGCAGCCCAGTCGGGGAGGAAGCTTTCTTT.